The entry below gives a single TCR beta chain sequence along with its context. Its antigen is not identified. This sample stems from a study of cytomegalovirus exposure and HLA in healthy donors. Study conclusions and caveats: Presence/absence analysis assumed near-uniform sequencing depth across donors. A later analysis reportedly identified an Asian-associated ancestry cluster as carrying fewer N-insertions than the approximately 670-donor mean.

CDR3 length equals 13 residues. Germline values: CDR1 SGHKS, CDR2 YYEKEE (reference sequence). V shed 2 bases and J shed 4 bases, with 7 bases lying between them. PCR amplification relied on 60 Vbeta primers (plus 13 Jbeta primers). The method was immunoSEQ multiplex PCR; TCRdb's version includes in-frame clones alone and lacks a portion of them. This sample has about 200,000 clones, with 70% to 90% found just once. The TCR comes from a woman under 40 in good health and CMV-seronegative. The chain combines TRBV5-5 with TRBJ1-5; no reliable D call. The source material was PBMCs. CDR3 region: CASSFGENQPQHF. DNA for the CDR3: TGTGCCAGCAGCTTTGGGGAGAATCAGCCCCAGCATTTT.